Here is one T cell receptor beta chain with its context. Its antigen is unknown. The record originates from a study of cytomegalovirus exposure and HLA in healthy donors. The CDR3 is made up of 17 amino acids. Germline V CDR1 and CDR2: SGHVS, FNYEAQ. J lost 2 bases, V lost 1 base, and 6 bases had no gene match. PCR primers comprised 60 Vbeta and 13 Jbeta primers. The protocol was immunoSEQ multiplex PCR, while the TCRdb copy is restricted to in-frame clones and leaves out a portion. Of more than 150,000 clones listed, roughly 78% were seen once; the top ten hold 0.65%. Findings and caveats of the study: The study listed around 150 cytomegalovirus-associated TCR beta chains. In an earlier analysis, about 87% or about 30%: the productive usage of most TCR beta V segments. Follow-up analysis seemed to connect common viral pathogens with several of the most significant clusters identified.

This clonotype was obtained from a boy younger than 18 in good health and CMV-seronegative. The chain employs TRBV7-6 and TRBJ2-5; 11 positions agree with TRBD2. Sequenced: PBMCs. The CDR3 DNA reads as TGTGCCAGCAGCTTAGGATCGCTAGCGGGGGGACAAGAGACCCAGTACTTC. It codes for CASSLGSLAGGQETQYF.